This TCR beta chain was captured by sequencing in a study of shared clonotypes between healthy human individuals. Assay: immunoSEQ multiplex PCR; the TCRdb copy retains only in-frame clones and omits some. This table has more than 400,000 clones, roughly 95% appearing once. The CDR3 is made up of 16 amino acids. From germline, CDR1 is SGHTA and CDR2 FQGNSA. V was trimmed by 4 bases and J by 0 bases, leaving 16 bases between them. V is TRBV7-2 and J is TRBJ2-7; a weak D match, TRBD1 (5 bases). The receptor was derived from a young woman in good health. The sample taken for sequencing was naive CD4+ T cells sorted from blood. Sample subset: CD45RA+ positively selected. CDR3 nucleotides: TGTGCCAGCAGCTCCTGGGGCAAGGCGAGCTCCTACGAGCAGTACTTC. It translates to CASSSWGKASSYEQYF.